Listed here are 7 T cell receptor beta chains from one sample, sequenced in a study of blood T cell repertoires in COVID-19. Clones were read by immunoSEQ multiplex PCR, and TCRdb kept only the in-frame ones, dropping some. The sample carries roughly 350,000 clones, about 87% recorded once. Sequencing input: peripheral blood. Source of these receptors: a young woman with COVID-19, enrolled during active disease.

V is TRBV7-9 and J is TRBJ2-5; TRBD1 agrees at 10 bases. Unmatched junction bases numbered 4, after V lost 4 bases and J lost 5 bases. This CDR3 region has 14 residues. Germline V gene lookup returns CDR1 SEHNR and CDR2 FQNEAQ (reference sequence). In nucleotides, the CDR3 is TGTGCCAGCAGCTGGGACAGGGGAGGCGAGACCCAGTACTTC. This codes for CASSWDRGGETQYF.

CDR3 sequence reads: CASSPGLAGPETQYF. CDR3 nucleotides: TGTGCCAGCAGCCCCGGACTAGCGGGACCAGAGACCCAGTACTTC. This chain connects TRBV11-1 to TRBJ2-5; TRBD2 aligns across 12 bases. Germline lookup yields CDR1 SGHAT and CDR2 FQDESV (reference sequence). The V segment lost 5 bases and the J segment 4 bases; nucleotides outside the gene matches: 5. This CDR3 contains 15 residues.

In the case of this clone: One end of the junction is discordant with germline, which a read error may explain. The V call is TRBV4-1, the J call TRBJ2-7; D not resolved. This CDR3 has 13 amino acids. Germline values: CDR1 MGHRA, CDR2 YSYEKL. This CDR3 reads CASSITIAYEQYF. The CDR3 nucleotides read TGCGCCAGCAGCATCACCATTGCCTATGAGCAGTACTTC.

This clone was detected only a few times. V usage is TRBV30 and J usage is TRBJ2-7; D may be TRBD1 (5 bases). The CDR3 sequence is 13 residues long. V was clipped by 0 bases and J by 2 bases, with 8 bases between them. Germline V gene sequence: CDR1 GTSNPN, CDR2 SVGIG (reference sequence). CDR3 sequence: CAWSVDKTYEQYF. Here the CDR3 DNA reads TGTGCCTGGAGTGTGGACAAAACCTACGAGCAGTACTTC.

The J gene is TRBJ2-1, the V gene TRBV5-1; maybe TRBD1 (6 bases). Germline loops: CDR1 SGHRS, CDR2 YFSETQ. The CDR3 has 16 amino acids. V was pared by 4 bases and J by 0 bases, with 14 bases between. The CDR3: CASSRSRDNSYNEQFF. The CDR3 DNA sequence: TGCGCCAGCAGCAGATCTAGGGACAACTCCTACAATGAGCAGTTCTTC.

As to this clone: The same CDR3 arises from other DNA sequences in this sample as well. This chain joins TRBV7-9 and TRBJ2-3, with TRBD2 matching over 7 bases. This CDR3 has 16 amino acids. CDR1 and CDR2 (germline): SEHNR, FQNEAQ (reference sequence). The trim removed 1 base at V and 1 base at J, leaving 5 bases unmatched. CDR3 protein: CASSLGLADRTDTQYF. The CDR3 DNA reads TGTGCCAGCAGCTTAGGGCTAGCGGATCGCACAGATACGCAGTATTTT.

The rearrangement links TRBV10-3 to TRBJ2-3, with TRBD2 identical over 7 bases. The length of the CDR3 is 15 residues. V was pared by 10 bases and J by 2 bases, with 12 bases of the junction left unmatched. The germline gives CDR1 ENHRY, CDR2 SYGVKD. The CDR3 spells CATSPVAGNTDTQYF. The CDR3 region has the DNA TGTGCCACCTCCCCGGTAGCGGGCAACACAGATACGCAGTATTTT.